This TCR beta chain emerged from a study of T-cell memory formation after mild COVID-19. Using its own MiXCR run on the 5' RACE reads, TCRdb lists one record per CDR3 protein. The sample has more than 350,000 distinct CDR3 sequences, approximately 15% seen once; the top ten hold 20% to 25%. Study-wide results and limits: The CD4+ clones that contracted clustered mainly within CM and EM, and the CD8+ clones concentrated in EMRA. Later expanders leaned toward CD4+, whereas clones contracting from day 15 to 85 were balanced CD4/CD8.

This clonotype was seen at least ten times. Its cognate antigen is unknown. This receptor was obtained from a man aged 18 to 35 who had mild COVID-19 (a few samples of this study predate the infection). Cell type and time point are not known. Sequenced: PBMCs or a T cell subset sorted from them (not recorded which).

CDR3 DNA sequence: TGTGCCACCAGTGGAAGAGGACTAGCGGGGAGAACAGATACGCAGTATTTT. This sequence encodes CATSGRGLAGRTDTQYF. The chain is built from TRBV24-1 and TRBJ2-3; the match to TRBD2 covers 12 bases. CDR3 size: 17 residues. Germline V CDR1 and CDR2: KGHDR, SFDVKD. The trim removed 5 bases at V and 3 bases at J, leaving 8 bases unmatched.